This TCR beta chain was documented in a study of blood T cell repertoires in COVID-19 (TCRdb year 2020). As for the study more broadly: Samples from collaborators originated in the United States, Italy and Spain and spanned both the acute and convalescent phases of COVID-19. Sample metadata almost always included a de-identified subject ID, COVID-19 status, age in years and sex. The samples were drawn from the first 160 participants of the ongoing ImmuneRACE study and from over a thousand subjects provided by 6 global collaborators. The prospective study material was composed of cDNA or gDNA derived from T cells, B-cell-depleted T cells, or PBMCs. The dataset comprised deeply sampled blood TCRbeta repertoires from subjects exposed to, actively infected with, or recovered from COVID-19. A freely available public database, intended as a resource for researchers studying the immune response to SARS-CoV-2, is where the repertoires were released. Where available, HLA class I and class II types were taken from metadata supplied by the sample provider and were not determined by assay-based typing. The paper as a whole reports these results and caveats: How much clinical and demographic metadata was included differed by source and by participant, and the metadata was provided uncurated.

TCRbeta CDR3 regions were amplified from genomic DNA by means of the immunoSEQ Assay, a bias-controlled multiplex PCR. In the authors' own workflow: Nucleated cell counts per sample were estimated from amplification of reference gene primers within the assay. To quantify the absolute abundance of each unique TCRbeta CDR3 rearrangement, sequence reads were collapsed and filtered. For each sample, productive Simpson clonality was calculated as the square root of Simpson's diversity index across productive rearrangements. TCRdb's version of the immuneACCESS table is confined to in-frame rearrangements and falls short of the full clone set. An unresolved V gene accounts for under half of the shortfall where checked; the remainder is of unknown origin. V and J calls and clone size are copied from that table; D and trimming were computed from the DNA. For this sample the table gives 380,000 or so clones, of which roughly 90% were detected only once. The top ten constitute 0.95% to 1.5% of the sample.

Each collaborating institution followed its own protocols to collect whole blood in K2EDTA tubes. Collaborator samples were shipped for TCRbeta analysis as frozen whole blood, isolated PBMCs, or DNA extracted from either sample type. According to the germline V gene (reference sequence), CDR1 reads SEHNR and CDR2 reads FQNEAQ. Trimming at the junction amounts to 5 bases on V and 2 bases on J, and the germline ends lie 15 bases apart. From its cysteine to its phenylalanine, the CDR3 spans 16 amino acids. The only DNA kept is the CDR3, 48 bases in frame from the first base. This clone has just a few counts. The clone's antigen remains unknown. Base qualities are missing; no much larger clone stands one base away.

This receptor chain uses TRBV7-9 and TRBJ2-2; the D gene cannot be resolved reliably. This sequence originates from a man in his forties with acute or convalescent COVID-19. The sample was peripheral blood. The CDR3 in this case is CASSRGNGANTGELFF. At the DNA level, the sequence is TGTGCCAGCAGCCGAGGTAACGGAGCTAACACCGGGGAGCTGTTTTTT.